This T cell receptor beta chain was profiled in a study of identical twins. Study-level findings and limits: Models came in too low on out-of-frame TCR alpha sharing in monozygotic twins. With beta out-of-frame sequences, excess sharing by twins was weaker. Fewer insertions marked abundant cord blood beta clonotypes; young adult naive trended weakly, memory not at all.

Germline lookup yields CDR1 SQVTM and CDR2 ANQGSEA. The CDR3 is 14 residues long. V shed 6 bases, J shed 2 bases, and the junction held 10 bases outside the gene matches. Note on this clonotype: Antigen specificity is unknown.

Template switching introduced a universal primer site, and the cDNA bore unique molecular identifiers. TCRdb recomputed calls from the 5' RACE reads with MiXCR, one row per CDR3 protein. The sample gives 1.5 million to 2 million distinct CDR3 sequences, roughly 35% of which show up once; less than 0.35% is in the top ten. The chain employs TRBV29-1 and TRBJ2-7, with 7 positions matching TRBD2. The clonotype was recovered from a newborn girl in good health. Sequenced material: cord blood. The CDR3 loop is CSVAGTTLTYEQYF. CDR3 coding DNA: TGCAGCGTCGCCGGGACTACCCTAACCTACGAGCAGTACTTC.